The clone carrying this TCR beta chain appeared a few times. The target antigen is unknown. A J-beta primer mix and a sample-barcoded 5' primer were used in a second PCR of about 6 to 12 cycles. MiXCR was run by TCRdb on the 5' RACE reads, yielding one entry per CDR3 protein. This sample has 700,000 to 850,000 distinct CDR3 sequences, with roughly 53% found just once. These data originate in a study of blood T cells in healthy people across ages. Findings and limits, study-wide: The diversity estimates, figures obtained from one million T cells, were considered underestimates.

The source of this sequence is a man aged 80 or over in good health. Sequenced material: blood.

CDR3 protein: CASSLLTSYEQYF. The CDR3 DNA is TGTGCCAGCAGCCTATTAACTAGCTACGAGCAGTACTTC. The rearrangement uses TRBV3-1 and TRBJ2-7; D perhaps matches TRBD2 (5 bases). This CDR3 comprises 13 residues. Germline values: CDR1 LGHDT, CDR2 YNNKEL (reference sequence). V dropped 4 bases and J dropped 3 bases, with 10 bases sitting between them.